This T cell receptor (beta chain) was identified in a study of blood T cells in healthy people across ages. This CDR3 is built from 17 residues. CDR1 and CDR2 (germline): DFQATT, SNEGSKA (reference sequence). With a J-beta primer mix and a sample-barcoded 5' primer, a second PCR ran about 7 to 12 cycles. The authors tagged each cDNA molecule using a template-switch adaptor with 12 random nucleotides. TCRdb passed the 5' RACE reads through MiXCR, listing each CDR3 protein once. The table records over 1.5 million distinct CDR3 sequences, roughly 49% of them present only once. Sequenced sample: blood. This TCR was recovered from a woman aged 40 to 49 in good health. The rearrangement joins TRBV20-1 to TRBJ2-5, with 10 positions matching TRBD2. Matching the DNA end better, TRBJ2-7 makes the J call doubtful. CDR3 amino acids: CSASTTPSGGFVYEQYF. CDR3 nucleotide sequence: TGCAGTGCTAGTACCACCCCTAGCGGGGGATTTGTGTACGAGCAGTACTTC.